The sequence of this T cell receptor beta chain was determined in a study of T cells after somatic rescue of genetic block. The germline CDR1 and CDR2 sequences are SGDLS and YYNGEE. Trimming left V 0 bases short and J 5 bases short, with 9 bases between. The length of the CDR3 is 13 residues. Repertoires were generated with immunoSEQ multiplex PCR, while TCRdb's copy carries only in-frame clones and drops some. The sample gives roughly 11,000 clones, approximately 80% of which show up once; 6.5% to 8.5% is in the top ten. V usage is TRBV9 and J usage is TRBJ2-7, with D perhaps TRBD2 (6 bases). This sequence was found in a boy under 18. Input material: peripheral blood mononuclear cells (PBMCs). The CDR3 DNA reads TGTGCCAGCAGCGTAGGCCGGAGGGACGAGCAGTACTTC. This encodes CASSVGRRDEQYF.